This T cell receptor (beta chain) was obtained from a study of PD-1 blockade in classical Hodgkin lymphoma. Assay: immunoSEQ multiplex PCR; the TCRdb copy retains only in-frame clones and omits some. The data hold roughly 97,000 clones, with approximately 80% observed a single time. A few counts support this clone. The CDR3 length is 13 residues. Trimming took 9 bases from V and 7 from J; bases not matched to a gene: 7. Every single patient, without exception, relapsed after autologous stem cell transplantation, and brentuximab vedotin exposure varied. The sample in question was peripheral blood mononuclear cells (PBMCs), obtained at baseline. The chain joins TRBV23-1 to TRBJ1-4; TRBD1 matches 8 bases. TRBV23-1 is an ORF, and what it does is uncertain. This clonotype was sampled from a human donor with classical Hodgkin lymphoma. CDR3 sequence (DNA): TGCGCCAGTAATCTTGACAGGGGTGAAAAACTGTTTTTT. Translated, it gives CASNLDRGEKLFF.